The present entry profiles one T cell receptor (beta chain) with its context. This sample was included in a study of blood T cell repertoires in COVID-19. The overall study: The United States, Italy and Spain were the sources of the acute and convalescent COVID-19 samples.

The data were produced by immunoSEQ multiplex PCR, yet TCRdb's version contains in-frame clones alone and is incomplete. Of 200,000 to 250,000 clones in the sample, around 80% were seen once. This CDR3 has 20 residues. With 0 bases clipped from V and 0 bases from J, the junction kept 10 bases outside the gene matches. The germline V gene encodes CDR1 ENHRY and CDR2 SYGVKD. The rearrangement uses TRBV10-3 and TRBJ1-5; 11 bases align to TRBD1. The origin of this receptor is a woman aged 25-40 years with COVID-19, enrolled during active disease. Sample: peripheral blood. CDR3 DNA sequence: TGTGCCATCAGTGAGTCGCCCTTTATGGGGACAGGGGGTAGCAATCAGCCCCAGCATTTT. Protein sequence: CAISESPFMGTGGSNQPQHF.